This T cell receptor delta chain was identified in a study of γδ T cells in repeated Plasmodium falciparum infection. Per germline, CDR1 TSWWSYY and CDR2 QGS. The CDR3 covers 23 residues. Vgamma9/Vdelta2+ and Vdelta2-negative gammadelta T cells were flow-sorted from PBMC for bulk sequencing. TCRdb re-processed the multiplex PCR reads via CATT. The sample lists some 100,000 delta-chain clones; approximately 1.5% were seen once. To note about this clone: A read error is likely here: a far larger clone is one base away. In the same sample, other DNA sequences code for this CDR3.

Sequenced sample: gamma-delta T cells from blood. The sequence was obtained from a pool of human donors (malaria-infected and uninfected, not separated). The rearrangement uses TRDV1 and TRDJ2, with 7 bases lining up with TRDD3. TCRdb records no J gene; here it was assigned by comparing the DNA to germline. The CDR3 sequence: CALGEATTSCTGDSGGLTAQLFF. The CDR3 DNA reads as TGTGCTCTTGGGGAAGCTACCACTTCTTGTACTGGGGACTCCGGGGGTTTGACAGCGCAACTCTTCTTT.